This TCR beta chain was recorded in a study of blood T cell repertoires in COVID-19. V lost 3 bases to trimming and J lost 9 bases; unmatched junction nucleotides: 6. CDR1 is DFQATT and CDR2 is SNEGSKA in the germline V gene (reference sequence). The CDR3 totals 14 residues. In the authors' methods: Using reference gene primer amplification, nucleated cell counts were estimated. The assay was immunoSEQ multiplex PCR, and TCRdb's table has in-frame clones only and misses some. V and J calls and clone size are given by that table; D and trimming were obtained from the DNA. The table includes about 70,000 clones, 87% detected once.

The chain carries TRBV20-1 and TRBJ1-6, with TRBD1 matching over 9 bases. Sequenced sample: peripheral blood. The TCR originated in a man aged 50-60 years with active COVID-19. The CDR3 region has the DNA TGCAGTGCTAGTAGGGGACAGGGTGGTTCACCCCTCCACTTT. This codes for CSASRGQGGSPLHF.